Included here is one TCR beta chain sequence, with context. This clonotype showed up many times. The clone's antigen remains unknown. No qualities accompany the bases; no much larger clone lies one base away. This entry comes from a study of blood T cells in healthy people across ages (dated by TCRdb to 2015 to 2017). Looking at the study overall: Template switching captured roughly one uniquely barcoded TCR beta cDNA molecule per two T cells in model experiments. Age-related changes in TCR beta repertoire diversity were measured in the study by deep sequencing normalized with unique cDNA molecular identifiers. The donors were divided into four age groups: young (average approximately 16 years), middle-aged (approximately 39), aged (about 60) and long-lived (about 84). To avoid experimental bias, donors of different ages were distributed randomly across sequencing lanes. The study analyzed two additional independent replicas of 1 million unique cDNA reads from the same blood draw for two donors, one aged 18 to 29 and one aged 80 or older.

Library preparation was by 5' RACE. TCRdb shows the sequencer as Illumina HiSeq 2500. A second roughly 7 to 12 cycle PCR used a sample-barcoded 5' primer and a J-beta primer mix. Each TCR beta cDNA molecule received a unique molecular identifier from a template-switch 5' adaptor carrying 12 random nucleotides. Each sample yielded at least 3 million CDR3-containing paired-end reads. The Mint cDNA synthesis kit, primed by a TRBC-specific oligonucleotide, was used to synthesize first-strand cDNA from all RNA. Following uracil-DNA glycosylase treatment, a first 18-cycle PCR with universal primers M1SS and BC2_uni_R was performed on all cDNA. In the paper's pipeline: Normalization of each sample was performed by random selection of 1 million high-quality reads, each carrying a distinct molecular identifier. Instead of being binned into consensus sequences, reads that shared molecular identifiers were thrown out. MiTCR, set to a Q25 quality threshold and the strictest error-elimination algorithm, was used for CDR3 identification, clonotype clustering and error correction. A nonparametric unseen species model with Euler transformation was used to estimate lower-bound total TCR beta diversity. TCRdb reworked the public reads: Q25 trimming with fastp, MiXCR clone assembly, productive beta chains retained. One record per CDR3 amino acid sequence lists the most common genes and DNA. TCRdb, not the authors, supplied the V and J calls. This sample comprises around 1,500,000 distinct CDR3 sequences, under 30% of them detected only once. The ten largest clones represent 7% to 9% of the sample.

Broader findings and caveats from the paper: Estimates of total diversity based on one million sequenced T cells were regarded as lower bounds and as underestimates. Conclusive comparison of naive and antigen-experienced compartments was prevented by the profiling of bulk unsorted PBMCs. Observed TCR beta diversity per million T cells fell roughly linearly with age, and a significant reduction was already apparent by age roughly 41. Because the CMV infection status of the donors was unknown, age-related changes in expanded clonotypes may potentially have been confounded. Compared with the aged group, more naive CD4+ T cells, fewer expanded clones and increased TCR diversity were shown by the long-lived group, suggesting age selection. There was a strong correlation between observed TCR beta diversity and the percentage of naive T cells measured by flow cytometry.

V is cut by 5 bases and J by 3 bases, and the space between the germline ends is 17 bases. CDR1 and CDR2 are read off the germline V gene as SGHAT and FQNNGV. The CDR3 covers 16 residues, taking in both the cysteine and the phenylalanine. Solely the CDR3 DNA is kept, with 48 bases framed from the first base. The donors were under 40 Caucasian individuals from Russia, aged roughly 6 to 95 years, who were systemically healthy. Each donor gave ten milliliters of peripheral blood, collected into EDTA-treated Vacutainer tubes. Ficoll-Paque density-gradient centrifugation was used to isolate PBMCs, with at least 7 million per sample. Total RNA was extracted from PBMCs with Trizol reagent, with at least 6 micrograms obtained per sample. Naive CD45RAhigh/CD27high T cell percentages were measured by flow cytometry on a PBMC aliquot from every donor.

The sample comprised blood. Rearrangement joined TRBV11-2 to TRBJ2-1; the best D guess is TRBD2, with 5 bases matching. This sequence originates from a woman in her 30s in good health. The nucleotide sequence reads TGTGCCAGCAGCCCTCCTTGGAGCGGCCACTACAATGAGCAGTTCTTC. This gives the protein CASSPPWSGHYNEQFF.